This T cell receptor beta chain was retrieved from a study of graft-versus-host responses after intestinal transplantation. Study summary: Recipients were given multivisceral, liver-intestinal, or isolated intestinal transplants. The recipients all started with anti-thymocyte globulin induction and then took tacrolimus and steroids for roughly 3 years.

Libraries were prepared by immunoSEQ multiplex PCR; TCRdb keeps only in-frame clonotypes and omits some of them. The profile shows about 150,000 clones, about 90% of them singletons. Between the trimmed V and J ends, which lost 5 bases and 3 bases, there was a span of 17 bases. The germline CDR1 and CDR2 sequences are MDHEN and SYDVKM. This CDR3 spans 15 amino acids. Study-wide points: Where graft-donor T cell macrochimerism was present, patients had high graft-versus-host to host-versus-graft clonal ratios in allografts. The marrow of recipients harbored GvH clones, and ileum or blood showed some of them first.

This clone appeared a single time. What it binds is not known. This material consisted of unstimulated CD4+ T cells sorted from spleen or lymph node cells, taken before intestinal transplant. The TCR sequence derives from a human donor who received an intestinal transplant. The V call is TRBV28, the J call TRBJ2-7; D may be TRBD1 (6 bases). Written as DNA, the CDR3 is TGTGCCAGCAGTCCCGGGACAAACAACCTCTACGAGCAGTACTTC. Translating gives CASSPGTNNLYEQYF.